This T cell receptor (beta chain) stems from a study of metastatic and nonmetastatic thyroid tumors. Study-wide background: Malignant thyroid and benign thyroid patients provided blood and tumor or nodule tissue whose repertoires were compared. Study-wide points: Compared with benign nodules, malignant thyroid tumors were reported to have significantly higher TCR beta diversity in both blood and tumor.

V was pared by 4 bases and J by 6 bases, with 14 bases between. Germline V gene data show CDR1 as SGHDT and CDR2 as YYEEEE. The CDR3 is 13 residues long. This clone was detected ten times or more. Its antigen is not known. At the DNA level, this CDR3 is encoded by other sequences in the same sample as well. Source study methods: Researchers built a distant-metastasis classifier for papillary thyroid cancer that drew on CDR3 differences across clinicopathological groups. TCRdb re-processed the PCR reads through MiXCR. The V and J calls and clone size are TCRdb's, not the authors'. The table records roughly 23,000 clones, roughly 18% of them present only once. All patients were untreated before thyroid surgery.

The chain uses TRBV5-6 and TRBJ2-7; unclear D gene. This TCR was recovered from a male donor with papillary thyroid cancer or a benign thyroid nodule (not recorded which). Some clones in this sample may be carry-over from other donors' samples. Specimen: adjacent normal tissue. In nucleotides, the CDR3 is TGTGCCAGCAGCCTCCTTGGCAGCCGCGAGCAGTACTTC. Its protein product is CASSLLGSREQYF.